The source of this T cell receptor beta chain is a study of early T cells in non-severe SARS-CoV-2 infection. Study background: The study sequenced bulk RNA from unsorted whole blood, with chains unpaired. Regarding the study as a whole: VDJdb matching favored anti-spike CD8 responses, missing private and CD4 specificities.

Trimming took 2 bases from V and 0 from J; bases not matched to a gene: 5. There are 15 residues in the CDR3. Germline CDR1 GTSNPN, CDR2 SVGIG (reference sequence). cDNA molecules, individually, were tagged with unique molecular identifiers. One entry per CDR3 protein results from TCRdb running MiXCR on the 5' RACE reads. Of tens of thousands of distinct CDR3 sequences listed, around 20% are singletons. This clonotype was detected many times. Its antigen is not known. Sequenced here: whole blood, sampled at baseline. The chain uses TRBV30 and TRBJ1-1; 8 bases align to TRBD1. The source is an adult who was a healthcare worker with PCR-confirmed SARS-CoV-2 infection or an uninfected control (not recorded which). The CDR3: CAWSPRTGLNTEAFF. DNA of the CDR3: TGTGCCTGGAGTCCTAGGACAGGGCTGAACACTGAAGCTTTCTTT.